This passage covers 26 T cell receptor beta chains from one sample sequenced in a study of blood T cell repertoires in COVID-19. The repertoire was sequenced with immunoSEQ multiplex PCR; TCRdb's copy has only in-frame clones and lacks some. Of approximately 45,000 clones listed, 87% are singletons. The sample was peripheral blood. Receptor source: an elderly woman with COVID-19, enrolled during active disease.

With regard to this clone: The junction and the germline gene differ at one end; a read error may be behind it. The chain joins TRBV7-7 to TRBJ2-5; no clear D. The CDR3 has 14 amino acids. The germline V gene has CDR1 SSHAT and CDR2 FNYEAQ (reference sequence). The CDR3 sequence: CASSLTADQETQYF. The CDR3 region has the DNA TGTGCTAGCAGCTTAACCGCGGACCAAGAGACCCAGTACTTC.

The rearrangement links TRBV19 to TRBJ2-1, with 13 nucleotides matching TRBD2. V lost 3 bases to trimming and J lost 7 bases; unmatched junction nucleotides: 6. The germline CDR1 and CDR2 sequences are LNHDA and SQIVND (reference sequence). The CDR3 covers 16 residues. Here the CDR3 DNA reads TGTGCCAGTAGTATTCGGGGACTAGCGGGGCAGAATGAGCAGTTCTTC. Translated: CASSIRGLAGQNEQFF. Drawing the rest from reference TRBV19 and TRBJ2-1, the complete variable domain is DGGITQSPKYLFRKEGQNVTLSCEQNLNHDAMYWYRQDPGQGLRLIYYSQIVNDFQKGDIAEGYSVSREKKESFPLTVTSAQKNPTAFYLCASSIRGLAGQNEQFFGPGTRLTVL.

This clone was observed once. J is TRBJ1-4 and V is TRBV5-1, with unresolved D. The CDR3 is made up of 16 amino acids. The V and J ends lost 5 bases and 0 bases respectively, with 14 bases between them. Germline V gene sequence: CDR1 SGHRS, CDR2 YFSETQ. Here the CDR3 reads CASRVSRDSTNEKLFF. CDR3 bases: TGCGCCAGCAGGGTTTCGAGGGATTCAACTAATGAAAAACTGTTTTTT. Variable domain in full (rest from reference TRBV5-1 and TRBJ1-4): KAGVTQTPRYLIKTRGQQVTLSCSPISGHRSVSWYQQTPGQGLQFLFEYFSETQRNKGNFPGRFSGRQFSNSRSEMNVSTLELGDSALYLCASRVSRDSTNEKLFFGSGTQLSVL.

The J gene is TRBJ2-1, the V gene TRBV2; TRBD2 aligns across 8 bases. With V trimmed by 5 bases and J by 8 bases, 2 bases remained unmatched. This CDR3 region has 12 residues. CDR1 is SNHLY and CDR2 is FYNNEI in the germline V gene. The CDR3: CASSSGSDEQFF. The CDR3 DNA is TGTGCCAGCAGTAGCGGGAGCGATGAGCAGTTCTTC.

This chain joins TRBV6-5 and TRBJ2-1, with 10 bases fitting TRBD2. Germline values: CDR1 MNHEY, CDR2 SVGAGI. Germline trimming cut 6 bases from V and 3 bases from J; bases unmatched to any gene: 5. CDR3 length: 15 amino acids. CDR3 amino acids: CASRTSSGGYNEQFF. The CDR3 DNA is TGTGCCAGCAGAACCTCTAGCGGGGGCTACAATGAGCAGTTCTTC.

CDR3 coding DNA: TGTGCCATCAGTATAGCGGGGTCCACAGATACGCAGTATTTT. Its protein product is CAISIAGSTDTQYF. The chain employs TRBV10-3 and TRBJ2-3; 8 bases fit TRBD2. Germline values: CDR1 ENHRY, CDR2 SYGVKD. V was clipped by 5 bases and J by 2 bases; unmatched bases: 3. The CDR3 is 14 residues long.

The gene calls are TRBV3-1 (or the pseudogene TRBV3-2) and TRBJ2-7; 8 bases fit TRBD1. Germline-derived CDR1 and CDR2 are LGHDT and YNNKEL (reference sequence). Trimming at V came to 4 bases and at J to 0 bases, leaving 2 bases not matched to a gene. The CDR3 is 14 residues long. Here the CDR3 DNA reads TGTGCCAGCAGCCGGACAGGGAACTCCTACGAGCAGTACTTC. Amino acids: CASSRTGNSYEQYF.

J is TRBJ2-7 and V is TRBV28; 8 bases map to TRBD2. V lost 7 bases to trimming and J lost 3 bases; unmatched junction nucleotides: 11. Germline-derived CDR1 and CDR2 are MDHEN and SYDVKM. This CDR3 has 15 residues. The CDR3 spells CASTQGGAGGYEQYF. Written as DNA, the CDR3 is TGTGCCAGCACCCAAGGTGGGGCGGGAGGCTACGAGCAGTACTTC.

The chain recombines TRBV19 with TRBJ2-7; 7 bases match TRBD1. V trimming: 6 bases; J trimming: 2 bases; junction bases outside the gene matches: 1. Germline V gene lookup returns CDR1 LNHDA and CDR2 SQIVND (reference sequence). The CDR3 runs 12 residues. CDR3: CASRDRTYEQYF. The CDR3 DNA reads as TGTGCCAGTAGGGACAGGACCTACGAGCAGTACTTC.

This clone was counted a single time. V is TRBV3-1 (or the pseudogene TRBV3-2) and J is TRBJ2-7, with D unclear. Germline V gene data show CDR1 as LGHDT and CDR2 as YNNKEL (reference sequence). The CDR3 runs 14 residues. V was shortened by 2 bases and J by 5 bases, with 13 bases between the two germline ends. As DNA, the CDR3 is TGTGCCAGCAGCCAACGTACTAAGTCCCACGAGCAGTACTTC. Translated, it gives CASSQRTKSHEQYF.

The gene calls are TRBV24-1 and TRBJ2-1; 10 nucleotides align to TRBD1. Germline V gene sequence: CDR1 KGHDR, CDR2 SFDVKD. The junction had 10 bases not matched to a gene; V was cut back by 4 bases and J by 2 bases. The CDR3 length is 18 residues. This chain's CDR3 is CATSDSDRDRGPYNEQFF. The CDR3 nucleotides read TGTGCCACCAGTGACTCTGACCGGGACAGGGGCCCCTACAATGAGCAGTTCTTC.

The chain is built from TRBV9 and TRBJ2-1; 9 bases match TRBD2. Germline-derived CDR1 and CDR2 are SGDLS and YYNGEE. The V and J ends lost 5 bases and 4 bases, in that order; junction bases with no gene match: 7. The CDR3 has 15 residues. The CDR3 DNA follows: TGTGCCAGCAGAACCCATAGCGGGGGATACAATGAGCAGTTCTTC. Translation gives CASRTHSGGYNEQFF.

The rearrangement links TRBV28 to TRBJ2-1, with TRBD1 identical over 7 bases. The CDR3 covers 16 residues. V trimming: 5 bases; J trimming: 2 bases; junction bases outside the gene matches: 9. The germline V gene has CDR1 MDHEN and CDR2 SYDVKM. The CDR3 protein is CASSPIDRVPYNEQFF. The CDR3 DNA is TGTGCCAGCAGTCCGATTGACAGGGTTCCCTACAATGAGCAGTTCTTC.

This clone has only a few counts. This sequence joins TRBV2 and TRBJ1-6, with D perhaps TRBD1 (6 bases). The CDR3 is 16 residues long. The V end lost 5 bases, the J end lost 3 bases, and 14 bases lay between the germline ends. Germline assignment: CDR1 SNHLY and CDR2 FYNNEI. CDR3 residues: CASSNGQFVYNSPLHF. The CDR3 bases are TGTGCCAGCAGTAACGGACAGTTTGTCTATAATTCACCCCTCCACTTT.

Written as DNA, the CDR3 is TGTGCCTGGAGTCGAGGTGGAAACACCATATATTTT. Protein product: CAWSRGGNTIYF. This rearrangement joins TRBV30 to TRBJ1-3; no definite D call. V gave up 2 bases and J gave up 3 bases, with 5 bases separating them. This CDR3 is 12 amino acids long. Germline V gene sequence: CDR1 GTSNPN, CDR2 SVGIG (reference sequence).

The gene calls are TRBV10-2 and TRBJ1-5; TRBD1 might be the D (6 bases). Germline values: CDR1 WSHSY, CDR2 SAAADI. This CDR3 is built from 14 residues. V lost 3 bases, J lost 5 bases, and 11 bases lay in between. The chain's CDR3 is CASSDVQGYQPQHF. The DNA for the CDR3 is TGCGCCAGCAGTGACGTACAGGGATATCAGCCCCAGCATTTT.

J is TRBJ1-5 and V is TRBV2; 7 bases match TRBD1. V lost 3 bases, J lost 7 bases, and 9 bases stayed unmatched. This CDR3 is built from 15 residues. Germline CDR1 SNHLY, CDR2 FYNNEI. CDR3 sequence: CASSDEGAKNQPQHF. The CDR3 nucleotides are TGTGCCAGCAGTGATGAGGGGGCTAAGAACCAGCCCCAGCATTTT.

The chain has TRBV24-1 and TRBJ2-5, with TRBD2 identical over 13 bases. Losses at the gene ends were 4 bases for V and 5 bases for J; bases not matched to a gene: 6. The CDR3 sequence is 16 residues long. The germline V gene has CDR1 KGHDR and CDR2 SFDVKD. CDR3 protein: CATSDPTSGGPETQYF. The CDR3 nucleotides read TGTGCCACCAGTGACCCGACTAGCGGGGGGCCGGAGACCCAGTACTTC.

This chain uses TRBV24-1 with TRBJ2-5; 8 nucleotides match TRBD2. CDR3 length: 15 residues. Germline trimming cut 5 bases from V and 4 bases from J; bases unmatched to any gene: 8. Germline V gene sequence: CDR1 KGHDR, CDR2 SFDVKD. CDR3 DNA sequence: TGTGCCACCAGTGGGGGGCGGGGGGCCGGAGAGACCCAGTACTTC. Translated, it gives CATSGGRGAGETQYF.

The rearrangement joins TRBV10-3 to TRBJ2-1, with 9 bases identical to TRBD2. This CDR3 is 15 amino acids long. The trim removed 2 bases at V and 5 bases at J, leaving 4 bases unmatched. From germline, CDR1 is ENHRY and CDR2 SYGVKD. CDR3 sequence (DNA): TGTGCCATCAGTGAGAGGTCTAGCGGGGACAATGAGCAGTTCTTC. Its translation is CAISERSSGDNEQFF.

This clone was detected only once. V and J are TRBV7-9 and TRBJ1-3; D not resolved. The CDR3 consists of 15 residues. Per the germline V gene, CDR1 is SEHNR and CDR2 is FQNEAQ (reference sequence). Trimming removed 4 bases at V and 0 bases at J, with 10 bases between. The CDR3 sequence is CASSSYRASGNTIYF. The CDR3 bases are TGTGCCAGCAGCTCCTACAGAGCCTCTGGAAACACCATATATTTT.

The chain is built from TRBV6-5 and TRBJ2-5, with a tentative D call TRBD1 (5 bases). The germline V gene has CDR1 MNHEY and CDR2 SVGAGI. V shed 6 bases and J shed 5 bases, with 10 bases lying between them. The CDR3 consists of 12 residues. The CDR3 loop reads CASSRVGETQYF. DNA for the CDR3: TGTGCCAGCAGCAGGGTCGGGGAGACCCAGTACTTC.

This chain joins TRBV2 and TRBJ1-1; D is perhaps TRBD1 (5 bases). Germline V gene data show CDR1 as SNHLY and CDR2 as FYNNEI. V lost 11 bases, J lost 5 bases, and 18 bases lay in between. The CDR3 covers 13 residues. CDR3 sequence: CASTVARGTEAFF. CDR3 bases: TGTGCCTCGACAGTTGCCCGGGGGACTGAAGCTTTCTTT.

The J gene is TRBJ2-1, the V gene TRBV11-3; 7 bases line up with TRBD1. The ends lost 3 bases at V and 4 bases at J; junction bases unmatched: 15. Looked up from germline, CDR1 is SGHNT and CDR2 is YENEEA. The length of the CDR3 is 18 residues. The CDR3 DNA reads TGTGCCAGCAGCTTGGGTCAAGACAGGGCAGTCGGTTACAATGAGCAGTTCTTC. Protein sequence: CASSLGQDRAVGYNEQFF.

The chain links TRBV11-2 to TRBJ2-4, with D unclear. The V gene's germline CDR1 is SGHAT and CDR2 FQNNGV. Trimming removed 2 bases at V and 7 bases at J, with 15 bases between. The CDR3 is made up of 15 amino acids. The CDR3 bases are TGTGCCAGCAGCTTATGGCCTAGTAAGGTGAACATTCAGTACTTC. Translation: CASSLWPSKVNIQYF.

This chain joins TRBV27 and TRBJ2-7; D is perhaps TRBD1 (5 bases). Germline V gene lookup returns CDR1 MNHEY and CDR2 SMNVEV (reference sequence). V lost 5 bases, J lost 4 bases, and 12 bases lay in between. The CDR3 is made up of 13 amino acids. The CDR3 DNA reads TGTGCCAGCAGTCCCCTGGACAAATACGAGCAGTACTTC. Translating it yields CASSPLDKYEQYF.